Many counts were recorded for the clone carrying this T cell receptor (beta chain). The antigen is unknown. Germline CDR1 and CDR2: SGHRS and YFSETQ. Deletions cut 0 bases from V and 6 bases from J, with 15 bases between. This CDR3 contains 15 residues. Researchers built TCR beta libraries using quantitative 5'-RACE with molecular barcodes. Each CDR3 protein is one row after TCRdb ran MiXCR on the 5' RACE reads. This table has 200,000 to 250,000 distinct CDR3 sequences, about 10% appearing once. This sample stems from a study of CD8 T cells in ankylosing spondylitis. Study findings and constraints: Earlier literature documents some of the motif variants in reactive arthritis synovial fluid and blood. From matched ankylosing spondylitis synovial fluid, disease-linked clones were reportedly recovered at significantly enriched levels.

V usage is TRBV5-1 and J usage is TRBJ1-2; D possibly corresponds to TRBD1 (6 bases). The source of this sequence is a male donor with ankylosing spondylitis or in good health (not recorded which). The specimen was blood, either unsorted or a sorted T cell fraction (not recorded which). The DNA for the CDR3 is TGCGCCAGCAGCTTGGGTGGGGGCTATTCGAATGGCTACACCTTC. Translated: CASSLGGGYSNGYTF.